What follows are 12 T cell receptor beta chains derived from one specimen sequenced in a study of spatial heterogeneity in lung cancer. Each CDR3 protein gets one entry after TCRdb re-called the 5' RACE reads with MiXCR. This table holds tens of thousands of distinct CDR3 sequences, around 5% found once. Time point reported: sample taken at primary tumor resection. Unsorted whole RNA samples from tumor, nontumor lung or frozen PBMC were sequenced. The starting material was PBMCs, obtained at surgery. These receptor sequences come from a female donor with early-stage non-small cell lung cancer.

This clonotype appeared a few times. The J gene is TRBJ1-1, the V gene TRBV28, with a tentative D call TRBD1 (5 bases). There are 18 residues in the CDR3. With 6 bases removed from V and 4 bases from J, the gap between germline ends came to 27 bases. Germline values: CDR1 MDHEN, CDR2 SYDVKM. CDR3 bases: TGTGCCAGCAGCATCATCGACAGATCCTATTGGGGGGGCACTGAAGCTTTCTTT. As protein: CASSIIDRSYWGGTEAFF.

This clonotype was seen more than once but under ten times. DNA of the CDR3: TGTGCCAGTAGTCCACGGGGAGGGGGCTTCAATCAGCCCCAGCATTTT. This translates into CASSPRGGGFNQPQHF. The rearrangement uses TRBV19 and TRBJ1-5, with 7 bases that match TRBD1. The CDR3 extends over 16 amino acids. Germline CDR1 LNHDA, CDR2 SQIVND (reference sequence). The V segment lost 5 bases and the J segment 3 bases; nucleotides outside the gene matches: 10.

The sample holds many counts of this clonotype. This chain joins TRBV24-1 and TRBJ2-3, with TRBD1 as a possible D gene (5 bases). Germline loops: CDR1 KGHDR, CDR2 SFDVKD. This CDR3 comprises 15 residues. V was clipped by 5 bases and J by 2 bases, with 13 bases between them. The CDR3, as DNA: TGTGCCACCAGTGGGACACCGATCTTCACAGATACGCAGTATTTT. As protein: CATSGTPIFTDTQYF.

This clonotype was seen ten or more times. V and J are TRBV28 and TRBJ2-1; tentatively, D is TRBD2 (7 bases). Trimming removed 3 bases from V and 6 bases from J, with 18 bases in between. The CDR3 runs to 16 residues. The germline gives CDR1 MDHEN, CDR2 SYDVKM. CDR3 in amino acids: CASSFHGPGGLNEQFF. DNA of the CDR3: TGTGCCAGCAGTTTTCATGGTCCCGGGGGGCTCAATGAGCAGTTCTTC.

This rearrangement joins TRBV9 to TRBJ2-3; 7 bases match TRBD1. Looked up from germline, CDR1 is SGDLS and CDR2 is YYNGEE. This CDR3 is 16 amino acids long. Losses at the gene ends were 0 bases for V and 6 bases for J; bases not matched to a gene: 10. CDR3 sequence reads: CASSVARGRQGDTQYF. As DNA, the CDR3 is TGTGCCAGCAGCGTAGCGAGGGGGCGCCAAGGGGATACGCAGTATTTT.

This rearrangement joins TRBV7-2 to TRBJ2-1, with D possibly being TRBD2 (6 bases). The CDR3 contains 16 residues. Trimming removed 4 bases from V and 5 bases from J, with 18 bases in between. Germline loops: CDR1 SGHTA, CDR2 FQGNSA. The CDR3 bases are TGTGCCAGCAGCTCCCTAACGTGGGGGAGGAACAATGAGCAGTTCTTC. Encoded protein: CASSSLTWGRNNEQFF.

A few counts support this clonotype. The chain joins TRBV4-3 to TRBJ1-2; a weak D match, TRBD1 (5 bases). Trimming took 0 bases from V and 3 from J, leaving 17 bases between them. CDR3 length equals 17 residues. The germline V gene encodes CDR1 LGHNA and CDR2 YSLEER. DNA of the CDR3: TGCGCCAGCAGCCAAGATAGGGACTTTAGGGGTGACTATGGCTACACCTTC. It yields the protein CASSQDRDFRGDYGYTF.

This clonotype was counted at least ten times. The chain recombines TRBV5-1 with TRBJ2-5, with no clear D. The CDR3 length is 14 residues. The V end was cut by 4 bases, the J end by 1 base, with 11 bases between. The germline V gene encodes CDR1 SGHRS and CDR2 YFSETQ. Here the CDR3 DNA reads TGCGCCAGCAGCCTTACGGCGTCCCAAGAGACCCAGTACTTC. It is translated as CASSLTASQETQYF.

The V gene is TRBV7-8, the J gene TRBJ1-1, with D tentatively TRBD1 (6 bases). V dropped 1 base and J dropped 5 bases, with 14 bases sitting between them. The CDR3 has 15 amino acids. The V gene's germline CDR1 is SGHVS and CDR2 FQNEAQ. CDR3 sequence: CASSLVWGARTEAFF. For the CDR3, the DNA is TGTGCCAGCAGCTTAGTGTGGGGGGCGCGAACTGAAGCTTTCTTT.

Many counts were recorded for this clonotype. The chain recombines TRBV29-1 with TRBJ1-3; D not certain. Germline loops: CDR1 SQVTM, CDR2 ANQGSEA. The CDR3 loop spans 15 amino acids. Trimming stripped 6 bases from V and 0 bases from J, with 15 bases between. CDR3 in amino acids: CSVRETSFSGNTIYF. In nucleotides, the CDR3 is TGCAGCGTGAGGGAGACGAGCTTCTCTGGAAACACCATATATTTT.

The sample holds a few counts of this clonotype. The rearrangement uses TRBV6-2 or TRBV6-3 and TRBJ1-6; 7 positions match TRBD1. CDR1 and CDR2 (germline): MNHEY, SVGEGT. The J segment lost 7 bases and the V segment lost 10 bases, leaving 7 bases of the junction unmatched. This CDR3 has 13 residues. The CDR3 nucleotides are TGTGCCACCCACTCGGGACAGAATTCACCCCTCCACTTT. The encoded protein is CATHSGQNSPLHF.

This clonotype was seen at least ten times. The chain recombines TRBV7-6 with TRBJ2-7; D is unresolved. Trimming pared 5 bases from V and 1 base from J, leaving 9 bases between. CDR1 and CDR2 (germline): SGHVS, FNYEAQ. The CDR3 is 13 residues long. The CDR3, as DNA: TGTGCCAGCAGCATCGGGTCATCCTACGAGCAGTACTTC. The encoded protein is CASSIGSSYEQYF. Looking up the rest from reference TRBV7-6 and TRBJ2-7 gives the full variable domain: GAGVSQSPRYKVTKRGQDVALRCDPISGHVSLYWYRQALGQGPEFLTYFNYEAQQDKSGLPNDRFSAERPEGSISTLTIQRTEQRDSAMYRCASSIGSSYEQYFGPGTRLTVT.